Below, 15 T cell receptor beta chains from the same sample are listed, as sequenced in a study of identical twins. TCRdb re-derived calls from the 5' RACE reads in MiXCR, one entry per CDR3 protein. The table shows roughly 1.6 million distinct CDR3 sequences, with about 30% occurring only once. Specimen: cord blood. The receptors originated from a newborn girl in good health.

This clonotype was detected only once. The rearrangement links TRBV7-9 to TRBJ2-4, with D perhaps TRBD1 (6 bases). Gene TRBJ2-7 matches the end of the DNA better, so the J call may be wrong. The CDR3 sequence is 14 residues long. CDR1 and CDR2 (germline): SEHNR, FQNEAQ (reference sequence). The CDR3 bases are TGTGCCAGCAGGCATAAGACAGGCTTGGACGAGCAGTACTTC. Its protein is CASRHKTGLDEQYF.

This sequence joins TRBV4-1 and TRBJ2-3; 10 nucleotides align to TRBD2. V shed 5 bases, J shed 4 bases, and the junction held 6 bases outside the gene matches. This CDR3 has 15 residues. Germline values: CDR1 MGHRA, CDR2 YSYEKL. CDR3 region: CASSVASGSPDTQYF. The CDR3 DNA sequence: TGCGCCAGCAGCGTCGCTAGCGGGAGCCCAGATACGCAGTATTTT.

This clonotype has a count of ten or more. This CDR3 reads CASSLVGTPLPTDTQYF. CDR3 bases: TGTGCCAGCAGCTTAGTCGGGACTCCGCTCCCGACAGATACGCAGTATTTT. The V gene is TRBV7-2, the J gene TRBJ2-3; the D gene is possibly TRBD2 (6 bases). From germline, CDR1 is SGHTA and CDR2 FQGNSA. V shed 1 base and J shed 3 bases, with 17 bases lying between them. CDR3 size: 17 residues.

The chain is built from TRBV27 and TRBJ2-3, with D uncertain. The V gene's germline CDR1 is MNHEY and CDR2 SMNVEV (reference sequence). V was shortened by 6 bases and J by 5 bases, with 12 bases between the two germline ends. The CDR3 has 13 residues. The CDR3 reads CASRQNLGDTQYF. The CDR3 DNA sequence: TGTGCCAGCAGACAGAACCTAGGAGATACGCAGTATTTT.

The chain joins TRBV11-2 to TRBJ1-6; unclear D gene. V was cut by 7 bases and J by 0 bases, with 10 bases left in between. The CDR3 is 15 residues long. Germline CDR1 and CDR2: SGHAT and FQNNGV. The CDR3 reads CASKDSGSYNSPLHF. CDR3 sequence (DNA): TGTGCCAGCAAAGACTCCGGCTCCTATAATTCACCCCTCCACTTT.

The table lists this clonotype with a count of one. The gene calls are TRBV28 and TRBJ2-4; D is possibly TRBD1 or TRBD2 (7 bases each). The better agreement between TRBJ2-7 and the DNA end casts doubt on the J call. The germline V gene has CDR1 MDHEN and CDR2 SYDVKM. The CDR3 sequence is 14 residues long. The CDR3 loop reads CASSAGGDTYEQYF. In DNA form, the CDR3 reads TGTGCCAGCAGTGCAGGGGGGGATACCTACGAGCAGTACTTC.

This sequence joins TRBV30 and TRBJ2-3, with no clear D. The CDR3 consists of 15 residues. Germline CDR1 is GTSNPN and CDR2 is SVGIG (reference sequence). V dropped 5 bases and J dropped 6 bases, with 21 bases sitting between them. The CDR3 is CAWDPVKGKSDTQYF. The CDR3 DNA reads TGTGCCTGGGACCCAGTGAAGGGAAAGTCGGATACGCAGTATTTT.

As for this clonotype: A much larger clone is a single base away; this may be a read error. CDR3 loop: CASSPPGTGGYNEQYF. DNA of the CDR3: TGTGCCAGCAGCCCCCCCGGGACAGGGGGCTACAATGAGCAGTACTTC. The genes are TRBV28 and TRBJ2-7; 12 bases line up with TRBD1. Germline V gene lookup returns CDR1 MDHEN and CDR2 SYDVKM. Losses at the gene ends were 6 bases for V and 7 bases for J; bases not matched to a gene: 13. The CDR3 contains 16 residues.

This clonotype was found a few times. The V and J genes are TRBV20-1 and TRBJ1-2; D perhaps matches TRBD1 (6 bases). CDR1 and CDR2 (germline): DFQATT, SNEGSKA (reference sequence). The CDR3 extends over 15 amino acids. Trimming took 6 bases from V and 6 from J, leaving 23 bases between them. CDR3 in amino acids: CSAPTAGGRVHGYTF. The CDR3, as DNA: TGCAGTGCCCCAACGGCTGGGGGCAGGGTACATGGCTACACCTTC.

The V call is TRBV6-6, the J call TRBJ2-2; TRBD2 is a possible D gene (6 bases). CDR3 length equals 15 residues. The germline V gene encodes CDR1 MNHNY and CDR2 SVGAGI (reference sequence). Trimming took off 4 bases at V and 2 bases at J, with 11 bases between the two ends. The CDR3: CASSSTGTNTGELFF. The DNA for the CDR3 is TGTGCCAGCAGTTCAACCGGGACTAACACCGGGGAGCTGTTTTTT.

The chain couples TRBV12-3 or TRBV12-4 to TRBJ1-5; no firm D call. This CDR3 is built from 15 residues. V was pared by 2 bases and J by 1 base, with 9 bases between. CDR3 in amino acids: CASSLRFSSNQPQHF. The CDR3 nucleotides read TGTGCCAGCAGTTTAAGATTCAGCAGCAATCAGCCCCAGCATTTT.

This chain links TRBV15 with TRBJ2-3; 8 bases align to TRBD2. The germline CDR1 and CDR2 sequences are LNHNV and YYDKDF (reference sequence). The CDR3 is 14 amino acids. The V and J ends lost 5 bases and 2 bases, in that order; junction bases with no gene match: 3. The DNA of the CDR3 is TGTGCCACCAGCGAGCGGGGGAACACAGATACGCAGTATTTT. Residues: CATSERGNTDTQYF.

There are a few counts of this clonotype. This sequence joins TRBV5-1 and TRBJ2-7, with D perhaps TRBD2 (5 bases). V was shortened by 0 bases and J by 6 bases, with 16 bases between the two germline ends. CDR1 SGHRS and CDR2 YFSETQ come from the germline V gene. The CDR3 loop spans 15 amino acids. The CDR3 is CASSLEFHRRVEQYF. The CDR3 coding sequence is TGCGCCAGCAGCTTGGAATTCCACCGGCGGGTCGAGCAGTACTTC.

This clonotype has a handful of counts. The rearrangement uses TRBV20-1 and TRBJ2-1, with a tentative D call TRBD2 (5 bases). The CDR3 extends over 18 amino acids. The V gene's germline CDR1 is DFQATT and CDR2 SNEGSKA (reference sequence). The V end lost 0 bases, the J end lost 2 bases, and 20 bases lay between the germline ends. Here the CDR3 reads CSARDNLALVATYNEQFF. The DNA for the CDR3 is TGCAGTGCTAGAGATAATTTGGCACTAGTGGCTACCTACAATGAGCAGTTCTTC.

The genes are TRBV25-1 and TRBJ1-1, with TRBD1 matching 9 bases. J lost 5 bases, V lost 8 bases, and 6 bases had no gene match. This CDR3 region has 13 residues. The V gene's germline CDR1 is MGHDK and CDR2 SYGVNS. DNA for the CDR3: TGTGCCAGCTCGACAGGGGGACGGACTGAAGCTTTCTTT. Translating it yields CASSTGGRTEAFF.